This is a list of T cell receptor beta chains from one sample in a study of T cells in Graves' hyperthyroidism and ophthalmopathy. MiXCR, run by TCRdb on the multiplex PCR reads, gives a single entry per CDR3 protein. The data hold more than 250,000 distinct CDR3 sequences, with roughly 15% observed a single time. The sequencing sample was made of blood. The receptor source for this set is a woman aged 45-60 years with Graves' hyperthyroidism that later progressed to Graves' ophthalmopathy. Both conserved end residues are part of each CDR3. D genes are given only for firm matches. The size entry is marked missing in some rows and otherwise reads once, few, many or a size class.

D	V	size	length	J	DNA	CDR3
-	TRBV7-9	-	15	TRBJ1-6	TGTGCCAGCAGCTTAGTTTCTGAAGGAAATTCACCCCTCCACTTT	CASSLVSEGNSPLHF
TRBD2	TRBV2	-	14	TRBJ2-7	TGTGCCAGCAGGACGACTAGCGGGGTATACGAGCAGTACTTC	CASRTTSGVYEQYF
TRBD1	TRBV7-9	-	13	TRBJ2-3	TGTGCCAGCAGCTCGAGGACAGGAGATACGCAGTATTTT	CASSSRTGDTQYF
TRBD1	TRBV7-8	many	16	TRBJ1-5	TGTGCCAGCAGCTCAACCAGGACAGGGGGCAATCAGCCCCAGCATTTT	CASSSTRTGGNQPQHF
-	TRBV7-9	many	13	TRBJ2-7	TGTGCCAGCAGCCCTATGGGAGTCTACGAGCAGTACTTC	CASSPMGVYEQYF
-	TRBV7-9	many	13	TRBJ2-3	TGTGCCAGCAGACACCCGCGTTTTAATACGCAGTATTTT	CASRHPRFNTQYF
-	TRBV4-1	-	14	TRBJ1-4	TGTGCCAGCAGCCAAGACTCCTTGAATGAAAAACTGTTTTTT	CASSQDSLNEKLFF
-	TRBV11-2	many	16	TRBJ2-5	TGTGCCAGCAGCCCAGGAGGGGCGGGATCGCAAGAGACCCAGTACTTC	CASSPGGAGSQETQYF
TRBD2	TRBV27	many	15	TRBJ2-1	TGTGCCAGCAGTATAGCGGGCCGTTCCTACAATGAGCAGTTCTTC	CASSIAGRSYNEQFF
TRBD1	TRBV20-1	many	14	TRBJ1-2	TGCAGTGCCGAAGGGGGACAGGGGATTCGTGGCTACACCTTC	CSAEGGQGIRGYTF
-	TRBV6-1	many	14	TRBJ2-5	TGTGCCAGCAGTGATTGGGGGAGAAAAGAGACCCAGTACTTC	CASSDWGRKETQYF
TRBD1	TRBV11-3	many	15	TRBJ2-1	TGTGCCAGCAGCCCCGGGACAGCTATATACAATGAGCAGTTCTTC	CASSPGTAIYNEQFF
-	TRBV9	-	14	TRBJ1-3	TGTGCCAGCACCCGACGGAGTTCTGGAAACACCATATATTTT	CASTRRSSGNTIYF
-	TRBV6-1	few	15	TRBJ1-2	TGTGCCAGCAGCCCCGAACCACAGGGCATCCATGGCTACACCTTC	CASSPEPQGIHGYTF
-	TRBV11-2	many	14	TRBJ1-5	TGTGCCAGCAGCTTATCTAATAACAATCAGCCCCAGCATTTT	CASSLSNNNQPQHF
-	TRBV11-2	many	12	TRBJ1-1	TGTGCCAGCAGCGATCAGGGCGATCGGGGTTTCTTT	CASSDQGDRGFF
TRBD1	TRBV11-1	-	18	TRBJ2-7	TGTGCCAGCAGCTTAGGGCCAAGGCGGGACAGGGCGAGAAACGAGCAGTACTTC	CASSLGPRRDRARNEQYF
TRBD1	TRBV9	-	16	TRBJ1-4	TGTGCCAGCAGCGATAGGACAGGGGAAACTAATGAAAAACTGTTTTTT	CASSDRTGETNEKLFF
TRBD2	TRBV10-3	many	18	TRBJ2-3	TGTGCCATCAGTGATTGGACTAGCGGGCAAGCCGGCAGGGATACGCAGTATTTT	CAISDWTSGQAGRDTQYF
TRBD1	TRBV5-1	many	14	TRBJ1-1	TGCGCCAGCAGCTTGGGACAGGGGTGGGCTGAAGCTTTCTTT	CASSLGQGWAEAFF
TRBD1	TRBV27	many	15	TRBJ1-2	TGTGCCAGCAGTGATATACAGGGGTCCTCCTATGGCTACACCTTC	CASSDIQGSSYGYTF
-	TRBV15	-	14	TRBJ2-5	TGTGCCACCAGCGCCCAGACAGGTGCGGAGACCCAGTACTTC	CATSAQTGAETQYF
-	TRBV24-1	many	15	TRBJ2-2	TGTGCCACCAAGTGGGGTGGGTCCGACACCGGGGAGCTGTTTTTT	CATKWGGSDTGELFF
-	TRBV6-1	few	14	TRBJ2-2	TGTGCCAGCAGCAGGGAAGGGAACACCGGGGAGCTGTTTTTT	CASSREGNTGELFF
-	TRBV27	-	14	TRBJ2-6	TGTGCCAGCAGTGAAGCCTCTGGGGCCAACGTCCTGACTTTC	CASSEASGANVLTF
TRBD2	TRBV13	few	14	TRBJ2-7	TGTGCCAGCAGCTTAGTAGCGGGAGTTGGCGAGCAGTACTTC	CASSLVAGVGEQYF
-	TRBV2	-	14	TRBJ1-4	TGTGCCAGCAGCCCGGACGGGTATAATGAAAAACTGTTTTTT	CASSPDGYNEKLFF